The 12 T cell receptor beta chains in this list originate from one sample, sequenced in a study of blood T cell repertoires in COVID-19. The protocol was immunoSEQ multiplex PCR, while the TCRdb copy is restricted to in-frame clones and leaves out a portion. This table holds just over 300,000 clones, about nine tenths found once. Source material: peripheral blood. These receptors were collected from a man aged 18 to 29 with active or convalescent COVID-19.

The chain links TRBV7-8 to TRBJ1-3, with a tentative D call TRBD1 (6 bases). CDR1 is SGHVS, CDR2 FQNEAQ, per germline. The ends were cut back, 1 base at V and 4 bases at J, with 14 bases in the middle. This CDR3 contains 16 residues. The CDR3 DNA reads as TGTGCCAGCAGCTTAGGCTTGGGGGCGCGGGGAAACACCATATATTTT. Translating it yields CASSLGLGARGNTIYF.

This clone appeared once. The CDR3 nucleotides read TGTGCCAGCAGCCCGACACCTTACAATGAGCAGTTCTTC. Translated, it gives CASSPTPYNEQFF. The V call is TRBV11-2, the J call TRBJ2-1; no clear D gene. This CDR3 has 13 residues. The germline CDR1 and CDR2 sequences are SGHAT and FQNNGV. V lost 5 bases and J 4 bases, leaving 9 bases between the germline ends.

The chain has TRBV4-1 and TRBJ2-1; D is undetermined. This CDR3 spans 13 amino acids. V lost 1 base to trimming and J lost 7 bases, with 8 bases between them. Germline assignment: CDR1 MGHRA and CDR2 YSYEKL. The DNA of the CDR3 is TGCGCCAGCAGCCAAGGGGCTCGTAATGAGCAGTTCTTC. The encoded protein is CASSQGARNEQFF.

The chain couples TRBV9 to TRBJ2-3; D possibly corresponds to TRBD1 (6 bases). V lost 0 bases to trimming and J lost 2 bases, with 13 bases between them. Germline V gene sequence: CDR1 SGDLS, CDR2 YYNGEE. The CDR3 loop spans 16 amino acids. The CDR3 nucleotides are TGTGCCAGCAGCGTAGATACGGGACATTACACAGATACGCAGTATTTT. Translation gives CASSVDTGHYTDTQYF.

The chain joins TRBV6-1 to TRBJ2-7, with D uncertain. The CDR3 length is 12 residues. Germline V gives CDR1 MNHNS, CDR2 SASEGT. Deletions cut 0 bases from V and 4 bases from J, with 4 bases between. In DNA, the CDR3 is TGTGCCAGCAGTGAAGCGCGATACGAGCAGTACTTC. Translated: CASSEARYEQYF.

The chain links TRBV4-3 to TRBJ1-5, with TRBD1 matching over 10 bases. The germline CDR1 and CDR2 sequences are LGHNA and YSLEER. The CDR3 runs 19 residues. V was clipped by 0 bases and J by 1 base; unmatched bases: 9. The CDR3 region is CASSQDARQGARSNQPQHF. The CDR3 nucleotides are TGCGCCAGCAGCCAAGACGCGCGACAGGGGGCTCGGAGCAATCAGCCCCAGCATTTT.

The chain recombines TRBV6-5 with TRBJ2-7; 7 bases line up with TRBD2. The CDR3 is made up of 14 amino acids. Germline CDR1 reads MNHEY; CDR2 reads SVGAGI. V lost 8 bases to trimming and J lost 5 bases; unmatched junction nucleotides: 12. DNA for the CDR3: TGTGCCAGCCGTAGCGGGTCAACCATCGACGAGCAGTACTTC. Its protein product is CASRSGSTIDEQYF.

The J gene is TRBJ1-2, the V gene TRBV10-2; 7 nucleotides agree with TRBD1. J was trimmed by 6 bases and V by 6 bases; bases with no gene match: 4. In germline, CDR1 is WSHSY, CDR2 SAAADI. The CDR3 is 12 residues long. CDR3 nucleotides: TGCGCCAGCAGCATAGGGGGCGATGGCTACACCTTC. Its protein is CASSIGGDGYTF.

Remarks on this clone: Lacking the conserved final phenylalanine or tryptophan, this CDR3 likely reflects a read error. The limits of the CDR3 on the DNA are not certain, so only TCRdb's listed CDR3 is given. The chain is built from TRBV6-1 and TRBJ2-7; the D call of TRBD1 is as the table states it, not checked on the DNA. The CDR3 spans 13 residues, counting both ends. Germline CDR1 MNHNS, CDR2 SASEGT. The chain's CDR3 is CASSEALGTGFLC.

This clone was seen only once. This sequence joins TRBV15 and TRBJ1-1; D is unresolved. Between the trimmed V and J ends, which lost 0 bases and 3 bases, there was a span of 11 bases. Germline assignment: CDR1 LNHNV and CDR2 YYDKDF (reference sequence). The CDR3 covers 15 residues. CDR3 sequence: CATSREGGFDTEAFF. CDR3 nucleotide sequence: TGTGCCACCAGCAGAGAAGGAGGGTTTGACACTGAAGCTTTCTTT.

The V call is TRBV27, the J call TRBJ1-5; 7 positions agree with TRBD1. V shed 5 bases and J 15 bases; nucleotides not matched to a gene: 7. The CDR3 runs 11 residues. Germline CDR1 and CDR2: MNHEY and SMNVEV (reference sequence). CDR3 DNA: TGTGCCAGCAGTCCCGACAGGGTAGGGCATTTT. Translation: CASSPDRVGHF.

This clone showed up just once. J is TRBJ1-2 and V is TRBV10-2; 7 bases are shared with TRBD1. The CDR3 covers 15 residues. Germline CDR1 WSHSY, CDR2 SAAADI. Trimming removed 4 bases from V and 2 bases from J; junction bases left unmatched: 7. Here the CDR3 reads CASSVRTGSNYGYTF. CDR3 nucleotides: TGCGCCAGCAGTGTTAGGACAGGATCAAACTATGGCTACACCTTC.